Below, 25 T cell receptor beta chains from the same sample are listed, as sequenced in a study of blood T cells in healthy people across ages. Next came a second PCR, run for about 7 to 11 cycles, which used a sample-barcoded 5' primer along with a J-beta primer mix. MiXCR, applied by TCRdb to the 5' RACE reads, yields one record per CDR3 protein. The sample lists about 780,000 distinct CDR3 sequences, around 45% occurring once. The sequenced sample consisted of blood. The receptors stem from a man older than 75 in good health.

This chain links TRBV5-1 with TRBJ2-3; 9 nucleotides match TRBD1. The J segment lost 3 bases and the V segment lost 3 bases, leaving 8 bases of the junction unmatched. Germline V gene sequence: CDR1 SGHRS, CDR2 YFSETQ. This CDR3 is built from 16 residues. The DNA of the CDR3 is TGCGCCAGCAGCTACCGACAGGGGGATGGTACAGATACGCAGTATTTT. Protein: CASSYRQGDGTDTQYF. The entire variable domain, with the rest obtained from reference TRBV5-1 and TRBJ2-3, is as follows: KAGVTQTPRYLIKTRGQQVTLSCSPISGHRSVSWYQQTPGQGLQFLFEYFSETQRNKGNFPGRFSGRQFSNSRSEMNVSTLELGDSALYLCASSYRQGDGTDTQYFGPGTRLTVL.

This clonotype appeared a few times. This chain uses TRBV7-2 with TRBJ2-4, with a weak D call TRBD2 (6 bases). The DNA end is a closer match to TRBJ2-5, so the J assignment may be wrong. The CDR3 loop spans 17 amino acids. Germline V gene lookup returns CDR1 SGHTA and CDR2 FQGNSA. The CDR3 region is CASSQIDGMDAGETQYF. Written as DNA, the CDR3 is TGTGCCAGCAGCCAGATCGATGGGATGGATGCGGGGGAGACCCAGTACTTC.

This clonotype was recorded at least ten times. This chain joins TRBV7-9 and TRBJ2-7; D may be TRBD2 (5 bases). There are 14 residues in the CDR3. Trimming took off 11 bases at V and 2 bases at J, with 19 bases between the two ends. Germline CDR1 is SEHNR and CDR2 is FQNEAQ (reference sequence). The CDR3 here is CAYEPAGNPYEQYF. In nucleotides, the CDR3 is TGTGCCTATGAGCCGGCCGGGAATCCCTACGAGCAGTACTTC.

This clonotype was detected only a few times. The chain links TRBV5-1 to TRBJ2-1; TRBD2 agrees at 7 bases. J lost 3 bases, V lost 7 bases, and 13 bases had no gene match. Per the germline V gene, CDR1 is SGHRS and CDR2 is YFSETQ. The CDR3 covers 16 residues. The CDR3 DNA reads TGCGCCAGCGCCGCCCACATCAGCGGGAACTACAATGAGCAGTTCTTC. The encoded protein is CASAAHISGNYNEQFF. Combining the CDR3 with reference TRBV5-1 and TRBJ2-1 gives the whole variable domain KAGVTQTPRYLIKTRGQQVTLSCSPISGHRSVSWYQQTPGQGLQFLFEYFSETQRNKGNFPGRFSGRQFSNSRSEMNVSTLELGDSALYLCASAAHISGNYNEQFFGPGTRLTVL.

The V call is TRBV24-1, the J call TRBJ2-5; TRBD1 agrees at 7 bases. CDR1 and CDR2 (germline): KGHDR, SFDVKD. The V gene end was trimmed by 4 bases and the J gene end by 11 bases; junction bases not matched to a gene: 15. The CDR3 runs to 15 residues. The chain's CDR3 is CATSEPRDRYNEQYF. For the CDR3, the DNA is TGTGCCACCAGTGAACCTCGGGACAGATACAATGAGCAGTACTTC.

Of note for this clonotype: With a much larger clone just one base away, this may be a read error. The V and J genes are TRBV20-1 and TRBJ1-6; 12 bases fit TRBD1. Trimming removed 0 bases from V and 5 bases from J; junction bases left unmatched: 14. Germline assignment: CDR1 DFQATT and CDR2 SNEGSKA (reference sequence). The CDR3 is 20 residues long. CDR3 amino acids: CSARDDFGTGGVYDNSPLHF. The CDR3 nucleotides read TGCAGTGCTAGAGATGATTTTGGGACAGGGGGCGTTTACGATAATTCACCCCTCCACTTT.

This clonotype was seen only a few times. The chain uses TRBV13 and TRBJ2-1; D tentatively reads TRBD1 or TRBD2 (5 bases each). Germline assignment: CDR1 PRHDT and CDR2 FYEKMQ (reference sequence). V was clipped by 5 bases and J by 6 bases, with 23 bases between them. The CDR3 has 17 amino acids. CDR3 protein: CASSLPTRGIHGNEQFF. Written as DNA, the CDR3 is TGTGCCAGCAGCCTACCTACTAGGGGTATACATGGCAATGAGCAGTTCTTC.

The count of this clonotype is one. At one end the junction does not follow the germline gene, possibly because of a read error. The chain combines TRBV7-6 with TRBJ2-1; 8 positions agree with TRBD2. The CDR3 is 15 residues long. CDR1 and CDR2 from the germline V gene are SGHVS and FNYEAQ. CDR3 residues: CASSLGAGEANEQFF. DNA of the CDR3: TGTGCCAGTAGCTTAGGAGCGGGAGAAGCGAATGAGCAGTTCTTC.

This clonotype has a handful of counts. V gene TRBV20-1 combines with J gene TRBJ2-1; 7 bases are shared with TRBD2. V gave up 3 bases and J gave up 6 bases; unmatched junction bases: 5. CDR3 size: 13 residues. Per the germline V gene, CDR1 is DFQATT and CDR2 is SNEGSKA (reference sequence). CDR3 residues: CSARKRTSNEQFF. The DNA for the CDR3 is TGCAGTGCTAGGAAGAGGACTAGCAATGAGCAGTTCTTC.

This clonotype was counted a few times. The CDR3 protein is CASSPPSGRWSDTQYF. The CDR3 bases are TGTGCCAGCTCACCACCTAGCGGGAGGTGGTCAGATACGCAGTATTTT. The gene calls are TRBV18 and TRBJ2-3, with 10 nucleotides matching TRBD2. The CDR3 runs 16 residues. Germline V gene data show CDR1 as KGHSH and CDR2 as LQKENI. Germline trimming cut 0 bases from V and 4 bases from J; bases unmatched to any gene: 4.

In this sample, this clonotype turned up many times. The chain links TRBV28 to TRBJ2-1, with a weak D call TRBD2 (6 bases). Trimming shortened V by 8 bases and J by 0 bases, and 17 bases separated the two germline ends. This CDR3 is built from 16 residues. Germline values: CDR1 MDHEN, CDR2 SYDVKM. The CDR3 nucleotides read TGTGCCAGCTCCCCTGCGGAGGGAGCCTCCTACAATGAGCAGTTCTTC. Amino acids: CASSPAEGASYNEQFF. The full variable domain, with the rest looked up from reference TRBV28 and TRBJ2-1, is DVKVTQSSRYLVKRTGEKVFLECVQDMDHENMFWYRQDPGLGLRLIYFSYDVKMKEKGDIPEGYSVSREKKERFSLILESASTNQTSMYLCASSPAEGASYNEQFFGPGTRLTVL.

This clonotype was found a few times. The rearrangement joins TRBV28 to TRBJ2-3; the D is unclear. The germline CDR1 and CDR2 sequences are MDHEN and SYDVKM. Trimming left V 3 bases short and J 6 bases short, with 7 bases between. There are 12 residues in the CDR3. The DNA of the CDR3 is TGTGCCAGCAGTTTGCCCTGGGATACGCAGTATTTT. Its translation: CASSLPWDTQYF. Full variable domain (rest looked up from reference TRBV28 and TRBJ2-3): DVKVTQSSRYLVKRTGEKVFLECVQDMDHENMFWYRQDPGLGLRLIYFSYDVKMKEKGDIPEGYSVSREKKERFSLILESASTNQTSMYLCASSLPWDTQYFGPGTRLTVL.

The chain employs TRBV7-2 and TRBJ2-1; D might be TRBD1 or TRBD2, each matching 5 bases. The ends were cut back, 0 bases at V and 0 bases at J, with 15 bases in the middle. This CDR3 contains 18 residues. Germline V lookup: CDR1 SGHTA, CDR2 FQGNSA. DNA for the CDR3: TGTGCCAGCAGCTTAGCGCAACGGGGCACGAGCTCCTACAATGAGCAGTTCTTC. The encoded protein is CASSLAQRGTSSYNEQFF.

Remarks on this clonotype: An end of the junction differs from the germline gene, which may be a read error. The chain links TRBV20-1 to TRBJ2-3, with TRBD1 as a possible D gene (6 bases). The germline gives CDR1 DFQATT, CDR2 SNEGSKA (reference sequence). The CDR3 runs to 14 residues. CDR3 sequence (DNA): TGCAGTGCTATTGCAGGGGTTGGCACAGATATGCAGTATTTT. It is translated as CSAIAGVGTDMQYF.

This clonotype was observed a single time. The CDR3 region is CAISRQGLSYEQYF. CDR3 in DNA: TGTGCCATCAGTCGACAGGGATTGAGCTACGAGCAGTACTTC. This chain uses TRBV10-3 with TRBJ2-1; 7 bases are shared with TRBD1. The DNA end is a closer match to TRBJ2-7, so the J assignment may be wrong. The CDR3 is 14 residues long. CDR1 and CDR2 (germline): ENHRY, SYGVKD.

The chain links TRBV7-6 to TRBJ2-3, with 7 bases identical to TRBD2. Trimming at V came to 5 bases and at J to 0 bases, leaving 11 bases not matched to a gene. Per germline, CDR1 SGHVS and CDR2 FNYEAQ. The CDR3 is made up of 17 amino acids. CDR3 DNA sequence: TGTGCCAGCAGCCCCCTTGGGGGGGGAGAGAGCACAGATACGCAGTATTTT. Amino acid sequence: CASSPLGGGESTDTQYF.

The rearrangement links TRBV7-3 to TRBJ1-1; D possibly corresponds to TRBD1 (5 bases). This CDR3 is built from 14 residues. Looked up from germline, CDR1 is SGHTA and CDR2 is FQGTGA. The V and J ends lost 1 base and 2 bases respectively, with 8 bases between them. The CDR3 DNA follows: TGTGCCAGCAGCTTAATAGGGGAAAACACTGAAGCTTTCTTT. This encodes CASSLIGENTEAFF.

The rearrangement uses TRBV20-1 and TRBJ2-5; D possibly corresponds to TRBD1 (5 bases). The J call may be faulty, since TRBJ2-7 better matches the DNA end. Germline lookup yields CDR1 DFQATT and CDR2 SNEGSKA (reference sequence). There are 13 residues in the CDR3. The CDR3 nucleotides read TGCAGTGCTAGAGAGGCGGACACCTACGAGCAGTACTTC. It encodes CSAREADTYEQYF.

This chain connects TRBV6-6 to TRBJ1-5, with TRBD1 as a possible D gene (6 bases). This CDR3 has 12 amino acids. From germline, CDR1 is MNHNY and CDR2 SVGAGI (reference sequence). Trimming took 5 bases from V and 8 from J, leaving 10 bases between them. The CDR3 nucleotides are TGTGCCAGCAGTGTGTCAGGGGAGCCCCAGCATTTT. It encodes CASSVSGEPQHF.

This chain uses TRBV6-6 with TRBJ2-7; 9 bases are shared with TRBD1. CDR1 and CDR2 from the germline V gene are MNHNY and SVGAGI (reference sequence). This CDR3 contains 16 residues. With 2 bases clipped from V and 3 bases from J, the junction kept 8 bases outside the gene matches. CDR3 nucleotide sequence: TGTGCCAGCAGTTACGGGCTCCGGGACAGGGTCTACGAGCAGTACTTC. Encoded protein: CASSYGLRDRVYEQYF.

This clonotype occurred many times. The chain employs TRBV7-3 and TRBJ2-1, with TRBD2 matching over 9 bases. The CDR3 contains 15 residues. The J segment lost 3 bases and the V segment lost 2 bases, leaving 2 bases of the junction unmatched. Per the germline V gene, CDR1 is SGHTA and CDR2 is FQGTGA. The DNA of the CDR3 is TGTGCCAGCAGCTTAGGCGGGAGGGGCTACAATGAGCAGTTCTTC. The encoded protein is CASSLGGRGYNEQFF.

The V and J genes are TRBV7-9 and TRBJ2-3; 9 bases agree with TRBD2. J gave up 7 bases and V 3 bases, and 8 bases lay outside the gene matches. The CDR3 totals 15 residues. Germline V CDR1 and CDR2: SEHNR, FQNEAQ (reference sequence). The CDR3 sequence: CASSFDSGSGNTQYF. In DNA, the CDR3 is TGTGCCAGCAGCTTTGATAGCGGGAGTGGTAATACGCAGTATTTT.

CDR3 protein: CASSQGQAGRYEQYF. The CDR3 bases are TGTGCCAGCAGTCAGGGACAGGCCGGCCGCTACGAGCAGTACTTC. J is TRBJ2-7 and V is TRBV28, with 8 bases identical to TRBD1. In germline, CDR1 is MDHEN, CDR2 SYDVKM. This CDR3 spans 15 amino acids. The V and J ends lost 5 bases and 3 bases, in that order; junction bases with no gene match: 9.

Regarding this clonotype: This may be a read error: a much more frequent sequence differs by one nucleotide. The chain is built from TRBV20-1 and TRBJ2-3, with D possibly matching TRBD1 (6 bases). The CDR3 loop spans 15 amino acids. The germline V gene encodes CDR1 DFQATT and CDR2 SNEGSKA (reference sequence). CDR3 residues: CCAADRIVSTDTQYF. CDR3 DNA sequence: TGCTGTGCCGCAGACAGGATCGTGAGCACAGATACGCAGTATTTT.

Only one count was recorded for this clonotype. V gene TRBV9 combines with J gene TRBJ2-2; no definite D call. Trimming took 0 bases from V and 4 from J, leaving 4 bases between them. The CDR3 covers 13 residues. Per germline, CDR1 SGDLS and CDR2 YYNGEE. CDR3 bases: TGTGCCAGCAGCGTAGACAGCACCGGGGAGCTGTTTTTT. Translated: CASSVDSTGELFF.